Presented here are 2 T cell receptor beta chains from one specimen sequenced in a study of graft-versus-host responses after intestinal transplantation. Clones were sequenced by immunoSEQ multiplex PCR, and TCRdb holds only the in-frame ones, with some missing. The profile shows about 88,000 clones, over 90% of them singletons. No antigens are known for them. This specimen was unstimulated CD4+ T cells sorted from spleen or lymph node cells, taken before transplant. The receptors come from a human donor who was the organ donor for an intestinal transplant.

In its sample, this clone was seen once. The chain couples TRBV9 to TRBJ2-7; D assignment may be TRBD1 or TRBD2 (6 bases each). Trimming pared 0 bases from V and 1 base from J, leaving 26 bases between. The germline V gene encodes CDR1 SGDLS and CDR2 YYNGEE. The CDR3 is made up of 20 amino acids. The CDR3 nucleotides read TGTGCCAGCAGCGTAGGAGGTATTAAGGGGGATGGAGGGCTTTCCTACGAGCAGTACTTC. Its translation: CASSVGGIKGDGGLSYEQYF.

The chain has TRBV28 and TRBJ2-5, with 7 positions matching TRBD2. The CDR3 contains 16 residues. In germline, CDR1 is MDHEN, CDR2 SYDVKM. With 6 bases clipped from V and 2 bases from J, the junction kept 12 bases outside the gene matches. The CDR3 loop is CASRPGGGTLQETQYF. The CDR3 DNA is TGTGCCAGCAGACCTGGGGGGGGAACCCTACAAGAGACCCAGTACTTC.